Following are 23 T cell receptor beta chains from one sample sequenced in a study of T cells in Graves' hyperthyroidism and ophthalmopathy. RNA transcripts yielded amplified TCR beta CDR3 regions. The TCR CDR3 first-round RT-PCR relied on the HTBI primer set. Each CDR3 protein gets one entry after TCRdb re-called the multiplex PCR reads with MiXCR. The sample consists of 490,000 or so distinct CDR3 sequences, 15% to 20% of them appearing once. Sequencing input: blood. Every receptor here comes from a woman aged 30 to 39 with Graves' ophthalmopathy.

The chain combines TRBV28 with TRBJ1-1; 9 bases fit TRBD1. Germline V gene sequence: CDR1 MDHEN, CDR2 SYDVKM. The CDR3 covers 16 residues. The V gene end was trimmed by 4 bases and the J gene end by 11 bases; junction bases not matched to a gene: 17. For the CDR3, the DNA is TGTGCCAGCAGTTGGGACCCGGGACAGGGTGTACTGAGGGCTTTCTTT. Translation: CASSWDPGQGVLRAFF.

This clonotype was seen a handful of times. The chain is built from TRBV4-2 and TRBJ1-4; no clear D gene. This CDR3 has 16 amino acids. The V end was cut by 4 bases, the J end by 2 bases, with 14 bases between. Per germline, CDR1 LGHNA and CDR2 YNFKEQ. The chain's CDR3 is CASSRDPTGTNEKLFF. Here the CDR3 DNA reads TGTGCCAGCAGCCGCGACCCTACGGGCACTAATGAAAAACTGTTTTTT.

About this clonotype: This clone may be a read error of a much larger clone one base away. The V call is TRBV28, the J call TRBJ1-1, with D uncertain. This CDR3 comprises 13 residues. The ends were cut back, 4 bases at V and 7 bases at J, with 13 bases in the middle. From germline, CDR1 is MDHEN and CDR2 SYDVKM. This CDR3 is CASSSETWNEAFF. The CDR3 DNA is TGTGCCAGCAGTTCCGAAACCTGGAATGAAGCTTTCTTT.

This clonotype was seen at least ten times. The chain combines TRBV5-1 with TRBJ2-7; D uncertain. Trimming removed 4 bases at V and 0 bases at J, with 14 bases between. CDR3 length: 15 residues. Germline loops: CDR1 SGHRS, CDR2 YFSETQ. CDR3: CASSPSGSRSYEQYF. The CDR3 DNA follows: TGCGCCAGCAGCCCATCAGGATCCCGCTCCTACGAGCAGTACTTC.

In its sample, this clonotype was seen many times. The CDR3 is CASSLDLGIQETQYF. Written as DNA, the CDR3 is TGTGCCAGCAGCTTAGATCTGGGAATTCAAGAGACCCAGTACTTC. The chain has TRBV11-2 and TRBJ2-5; no definite D call. V was clipped by 0 bases and J by 2 bases, with 10 bases between them. This CDR3 has 15 residues. CDR1 is SGHAT and CDR2 is FQNNGV in the germline V gene.

This clonotype came up many times. The chain joins TRBV20-1 to TRBJ2-3, with 7 nucleotides matching TRBD2. The CDR3 length is 16 residues. J gave up 0 bases and V 1 base, and 7 bases lay outside the gene matches. Germline loops: CDR1 DFQATT, CDR2 SNEGSKA (reference sequence). The CDR3 DNA reads TGCAGTGCTAGAGTTGCCAGCGGGGCTAGCACAGATACGCAGTATTTT. It codes for CSARVASGASTDTQYF.

This clonotype was observed once. This may arise from a read error, as a much more abundant clone is one base away. This chain joins TRBV6-1 and TRBJ1-1; 8 bases align to TRBD1. Germline-derived CDR1 and CDR2 are MNHNS and SASEGT. The CDR3 spans 14 residues. The CDR3 sequence: CASTMDRARTDAFF. The CDR3 region has the DNA TGTGCCAGCACGATGGACAGGGCACGCACTGACGCTTTCTTT.

This clonotype has only a few counts. The rearrangement joins TRBV4-3 to TRBJ2-7; D is possibly TRBD1 or TRBD2 (5 bases each). The CDR3 has 17 amino acids. V was shortened by 0 bases and J by 3 bases, with 18 bases between the two germline ends. Germline loops: CDR1 LGHNA, CDR2 YSLEER. The chain's CDR3 is CASSQDPQMRDGYEQYF. The CDR3 bases are TGCGCCAGCAGCCAAGATCCACAAATGAGGGACGGCTACGAGCAGTACTTC.

As for this clonotype: One base away lies a much larger clone, so this may be a sequencing read error. The V and J genes are TRBV6-1 and TRBJ2-1, with 9 bases fitting TRBD2. The CDR3 is 14 residues long. Germline CDR1 and CDR2: MNHNS and SASEGT. Germline trimming cut 6 bases from V and 7 bases from J; bases unmatched to any gene: 7. The CDR3 sequence: CASRMAGGSNEQFF. In DNA form, the CDR3 reads TGTGCCAGCAGAATGGCGGGAGGGTCAAATGAGCAGTTCTTC.

This clonotype was counted many times. The chain uses TRBV6-5 and TRBJ2-5; D remains unclear. Germline V gene sequence: CDR1 MNHEY, CDR2 SVGAGI. This CDR3 has 15 residues. Trimming removed 0 bases from V and 1 base from J, with 9 bases in between. The CDR3 protein is CASSYSSTGQETQYF. Written as DNA, the CDR3 is TGTGCCAGCAGTTACTCGTCGACGGGCCAAGAGACCCAGTACTTC.

The CDR3 is CASSAGTIDTEAFF. The CDR3 nucleotides read TGTGCCAGTAGTGCCGGGACGATTGACACTGAAGCTTTCTTT. This chain joins TRBV19 and TRBJ1-1, with a possible D match to TRBD1 (5 bases). Germline V lookup: CDR1 LNHDA, CDR2 SQIVND (reference sequence). This CDR3 is built from 14 residues. Trimming cost V 5 bases and J 3 bases, with 13 bases left between them.

The chain employs TRBV9 and TRBJ2-7; possible D gene TRBD1, 5 bases. CDR3 length equals 11 residues. Germline V lookup: CDR1 SGDLS, CDR2 YYNGEE. V dropped 6 bases and J dropped 4 bases, with 8 bases sitting between them. CDR3 in DNA: TGTGCCAGCAACTCAGGGTACGAGCAGTACTTC. Translation: CASNSGYEQYF.

The chain combines TRBV4-3 with TRBJ2-1; D is possibly TRBD2 (5 bases). This CDR3 has 16 amino acids. With 1 base removed from V and 6 bases from J, the gap between germline ends came to 16 bases. Germline CDR1 reads LGHNA; CDR2 reads YSLEER. As DNA, the CDR3 is TGCGCCAGCAGCCAAGTCCAACCGTCGGGGTTCAATGAGCAGTTCTTC. Its protein is CASSQVQPSGFNEQFF.

This clonotype was counted many times. The J gene is TRBJ2-1, the V gene TRBV6-1; 10 bases agree with TRBD1. The length of the CDR3 is 15 residues. J gave up 8 bases and V 5 bases, and 9 bases lay outside the gene matches. The germline V gene has CDR1 MNHNS and CDR2 SASEGT. In nucleotides, the CDR3 is TGTGCCAGCAGTCCGGGACAGGGGTATGGTCATGAGCAGTTCTTC. Protein: CASSPGQGYGHEQFF.

This clonotype showed up many times. The CDR3 loop reads CASSFTTANSPLHF. In DNA, the CDR3 is TGCGCCAGCAGCTTTACGACCGCTAATTCACCCCTCCACTTT. The chain joins TRBV5-1 to TRBJ1-6; D remains ambiguous. Germline assignment: CDR1 SGHRS and CDR2 YFSETQ. CDR3 length: 14 amino acids. V lost 2 bases, J lost 6 bases, and 9 bases lay in between. The full variable domain, its missing parts supplied by reference TRBV5-1 and TRBJ1-6, is KAGVTQTPRYLIKTRGQQVTLSCSPISGHRSVSWYQQTPGQGLQFLFEYFSETQRNKGNFPGRFSGRQFSNSRSEMNVSTLELGDSALYLCASSFTTANSPLHFGNGTRLTVT.

This chain uses TRBV4-3 with TRBJ1-1; the match to TRBD1 covers 8 bases. Losses at the gene ends were 1 base for V and 4 bases for J; bases not matched to a gene: 8. The CDR3 spans 16 residues. Germline CDR1 and CDR2: LGHNA and YSLEER. CDR3 in amino acids: CASSQGRGQGFTEAFF. Here the CDR3 DNA reads TGCGCCAGCAGCCAAGGTAGAGGACAGGGTTTCACTGAAGCTTTCTTT.

Only a few counts were recorded for this clonotype. A clone one base away is much larger, so this may be a read error. CDR3 protein: CAGRKGVYNEQFF. CDR3 bases: TGTGCCGGCAGAAAGGGAGTCTACAATGAGCAGTTCTTC. The chain uses TRBV7-2 and TRBJ2-1, with D tentatively TRBD2 (5 bases). In germline, CDR1 is SGHTA, CDR2 FQGNSA. The CDR3 runs to 13 residues.

In this sample, this clonotype turned up many times. This chain links TRBV18 with TRBJ1-4; no firm D call. The CDR3 loop spans 13 amino acids. The V gene lost 2 bases and the J gene lost 0 bases, with 1 base spanning the gap. The germline V gene encodes CDR1 KGHSH and CDR2 LQKENI. DNA of the CDR3: TGTGCCAGCTCACCAACAACTAATGAAAAACTGTTTTTT. Protein: CASSPTTNEKLFF.

Concerning this clonotype itself: A much larger clone lies one base from this, so it may be a read error. The rearrangement links TRBV20-1 to TRBJ2-7; D is unclear. V lost 5 bases, J lost 3 bases, and 11 bases lay in between. The CDR3 runs 12 residues. The germline CDR1 and CDR2 sequences are DFQATT and SNEGSKA (reference sequence). The CDR3 is CSAPQVSYEQYF. The CDR3 DNA sequence: TGCAGTGCTCCCCAGGTTAGCTACGAGCAGTACTTC.

This chain links TRBV6-1 with TRBJ1-5, with TRBD1 identical over 11 bases. The CDR3 has 14 residues. In germline, CDR1 is MNHNS, CDR2 SASEGT. V trimming: 6 bases; J trimming: 12 bases; junction bases outside the gene matches: 10. CDR3 residues: CASRPGQGAGHQHF. The CDR3, as DNA: TGTGCCAGCAGACCTGGACAGGGGGCTGGCCACCAGCATTTT.

V usage is TRBV6-1 and J usage is TRBJ2-7, with D hard to call. The ends were cut back, 3 bases at V and 3 bases at J, with 6 bases in the middle. Germline loops: CDR1 MNHNS, CDR2 SASEGT. This CDR3 is 12 amino acids long. The CDR3 spells CASSDSRYEQYF. CDR3 in DNA: TGTGCCAGCAGTGATTCACGCTACGAGCAGTACTTC.

At least ten counts were recorded for this clonotype. This rearrangement joins TRBV28 to TRBJ1-4, with D perhaps TRBD1 (5 bases). From germline, CDR1 is MDHEN and CDR2 SYDVKM. CDR3 length: 16 amino acids. Trimming cost V 4 bases and J 8 bases, with 20 bases left between them. CDR3 loop: CASSSTQTVINEKLFF. The CDR3 DNA sequence: TGTGCCAGCAGTTCGACACAGACAGTGATTAACGAAAAACTGTTTTTT.

This clonotype was observed many times. CDR3 DNA sequence: TGTGCCAGCAGTGCACGCCCACCCGGACTAGCGGGTAGCACAGATACGCAGTATTTT. It encodes CASSARPPGLAGSTDTQYF. This rearrangement joins TRBV2 to TRBJ2-3, with 11 positions matching TRBD2. This CDR3 has 19 residues. V lost 4 bases and J lost 0; bases outside the gene matches: 12. Looked up from germline, CDR1 is SNHLY and CDR2 is FYNNEI.